This entry lists 2 T cell receptor beta chains sequenced from one sample in a study of T cell clones after liver transplantation. Produced via immunoSEQ multiplex PCR; TCRdb's table is partial and in-frame only. Of some 80,000 clones listed, 70% to 85% were seen once; the top ten hold approximately 0.47%. This sample comprised CD4+ T cells from blood, obtained roughly 3.5 years after liver transplant. These TCRs come from a human patient who received a liver transplant. Some T cells may have come from the graft donor.

The CDR3 nucleotides are TGCGCCAGCAGCTTGAGTGGTCCCTACGAGCAGTACTTC. This encodes CASSLSGPYEQYF. The chain employs TRBV5-1 and TRBJ2-7, with D unresolved. V was cut by 1 base and J by 2 bases, with 7 bases left in between. The length of the CDR3 is 13 residues. The germline V gene encodes CDR1 SGHRS and CDR2 YFSETQ.

The chain combines TRBV19 with TRBJ2-3, with TRBD2 as a possible D gene (7 bases). CDR1 LNHDA and CDR2 SQIVND come from the germline V gene (reference sequence). The V gene lost 2 bases and the J gene lost 4 bases, with 13 bases spanning the gap. The CDR3 is 15 residues long. The CDR3 sequence is CASSIWGGPPDTQYF. The CDR3 DNA follows: TGTGCCAGTAGTATATGGGGGGGCCCCCCAGATACGCAGTATTTT.